Below, one TCR beta chain is given with its context. The specificity of this receptor is unknown. No clone much larger than this one lies a single base away; base qualities are absent. There are 11 amino acids in the CDR3, from cysteine to phenylalanine inclusive. Only the CDR3 region is kept as DNA, spanning 33 bases read in frame from base 1. V sheds 0 bases and J sheds 14 bases, leaving 11 bases between their ends. CDR1 and CDR2, looked up from the germline V gene (reference sequence), are GTSNPN and SVGIG. The library was built by means of the immunoSEQ multiplex PCR assay. What TCRdb holds here is the immuneACCESS table cut down to in-frame rearrangements. Part of the clones is not present; checked against another copy, under half of the missing clones reflect an unresolved V gene, and the others are unexplained. The sample table holds 120,000 or so clones, of which around 87% were seen once. The leading ten clones occupy around 8.7% of the sample.

The sample originates from a study of control samples from healthy donors and cancer patients (dated by TCRdb to the early 2020s). The sequence was collected from a man in his forties in good health. The receptor chain draws on TRBV30 and TRBJ2-1, with no D gene named confidently. The sample was blood. The sequence in DNA is TGTGCCTGGAGTGTTAATGTACGCAAGTTCTTC. Its protein is CAWSVNVRKFF.